The subject of this entry is one T cell receptor (beta chain). The sample belongs to a study of blood T cell repertoires in COVID-19. About the research overall: PBMCs, B-cell-depleted T cells, or T cells provided the cDNA or gDNA that made up the material.

Each participant's cohort was designated according to participant-reported clinical history. In the authors' methods: Reference gene primer amplification gave nucleated cell count estimates. Measured with immunoSEQ multiplex PCR; TCRdb has only the in-frame clones, and not every one. V and J calls and clone size are copied from that table; D and trimming were computed from the DNA. The table has 230,000 or so clones, 80% to 90% seen once; the top ten hold 6.6%. Material for sequencing was PBMCs or T cells enriched from blood (not recorded which). This TCR came from a woman aged 45-65 years who had been exposed to COVID-19.

CDR3 DNA: TGCGCCAGCAGCACGGGAGTCGGGAAGGGGTATGGCTACACCTTC. Its protein is CASSTGVGKGYGYTF. This chain joins TRBV5-1 and TRBJ1-2; D is possibly TRBD1 (5 bases). The CDR3 runs to 15 residues. Germline V gives CDR1 SGHRS, CDR2 YFSETQ. V lost 4 bases, J lost 5 bases, and 18 bases lay in between.